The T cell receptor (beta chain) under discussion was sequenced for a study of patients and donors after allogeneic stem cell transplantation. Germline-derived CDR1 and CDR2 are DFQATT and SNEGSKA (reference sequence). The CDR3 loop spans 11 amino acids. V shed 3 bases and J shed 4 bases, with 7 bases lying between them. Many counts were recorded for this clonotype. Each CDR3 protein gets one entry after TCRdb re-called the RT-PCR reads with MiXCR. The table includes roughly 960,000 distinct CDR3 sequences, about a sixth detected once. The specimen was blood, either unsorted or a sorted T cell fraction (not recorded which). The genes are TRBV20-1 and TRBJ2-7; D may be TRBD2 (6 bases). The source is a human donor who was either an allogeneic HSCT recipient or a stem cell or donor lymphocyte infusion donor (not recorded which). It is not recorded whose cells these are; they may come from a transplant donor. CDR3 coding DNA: TGCAGTGCTAGCGGGGGTTACGAGCAGTACTTC. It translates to CSASGGYEQYF.